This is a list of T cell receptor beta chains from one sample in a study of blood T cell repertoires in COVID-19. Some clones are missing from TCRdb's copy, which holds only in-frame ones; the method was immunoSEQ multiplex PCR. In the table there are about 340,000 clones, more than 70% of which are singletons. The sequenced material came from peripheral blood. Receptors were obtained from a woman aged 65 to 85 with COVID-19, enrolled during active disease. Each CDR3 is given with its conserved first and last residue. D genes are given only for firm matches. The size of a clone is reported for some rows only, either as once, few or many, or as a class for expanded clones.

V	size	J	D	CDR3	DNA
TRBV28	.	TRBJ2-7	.	CASSGDTSYEQYF	TGTGCCAGCAGTGGGGACACCTCCTACGAGCAGTACTTC
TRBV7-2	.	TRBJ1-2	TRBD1	CASSLAGAGGNYGYTF	TGTGCCAGCAGCTTAGCTGGGGCAGGGGGGAACTATGGCTACACCTTC
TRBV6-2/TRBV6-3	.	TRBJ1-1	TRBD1	CASSQGAEAFF	TGTGCCAGCAGTCAGGGGGCTGAAGCTTTCTTT
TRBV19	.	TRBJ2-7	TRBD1	CASSPGTGFYEQYF	TGTGCCAGTAGCCCCGGGACAGGGTTCTACGAGCAGTACTTC
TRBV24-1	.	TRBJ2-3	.	CATSDSSQGVDTQYF	TGTGCCACCAGTGATAGCTCCCAGGGCGTAGATACGCAGTATTTT
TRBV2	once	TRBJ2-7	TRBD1	CASSWPGQTYEQYF	TGTGCCAGCAGCTGGCCGGGACAGACCTACGAGCAGTACTTC
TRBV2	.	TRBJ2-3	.	CASSDAAGGDTQYF	TGTGCCAGCAGTGACGCTGCGGGTGGCGATACGCAGTATTTT
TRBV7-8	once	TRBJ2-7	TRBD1	CASSLRQGAWEQYF	TGTGCCAGCAGCTTACGTCAGGGGGCATGGGAGCAGTACTTC
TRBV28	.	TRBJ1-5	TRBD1	CASSYPGQVFSNQPQHF	TGTGCCAGCAGTTACCCTGGACAGGTCTTTAGCAATCAGCCCCAGCATTTT
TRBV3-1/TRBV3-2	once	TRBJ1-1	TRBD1	CASTQGGSAFF	TGTGCCAGCACCCAGGGGGGTTCAGCTTTCTTT